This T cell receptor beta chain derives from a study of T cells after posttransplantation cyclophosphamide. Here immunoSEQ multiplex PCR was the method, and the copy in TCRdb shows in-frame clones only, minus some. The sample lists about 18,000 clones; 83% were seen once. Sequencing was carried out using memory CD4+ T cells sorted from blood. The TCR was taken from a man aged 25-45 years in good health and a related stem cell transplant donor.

The CDR3 nucleotides read TGTGCCAGCAGCTTAAGGGTAGCAGGGGCGGCCAAAAACATTCAGTACTTC. As protein: CASSLRVAGAAKNIQYF. The rearrangement joins TRBV7-9 to TRBJ2-4, with D possibly being TRBD1 (6 bases). The germline V gene encodes CDR1 SEHNR and CDR2 FQNEAQ (reference sequence). This CDR3 region has 17 residues. The V end lost 2 bases, the J end lost 1 base, and 15 bases lay between the germline ends. Complete variable domain (other parts from reference TRBV7-9 and TRBJ2-4): DTGVSQNPRHKITKRGQNVTFRCDPISEHNRLYWYRQTLGQGPEFLTYFQNEAQLEKSRLLSDRFSAERPKGSFSTLEIQRTEQGDSAMYLCASSLRVAGAAKNIQYFGAGTRLSVL.